A selection of T cell receptor beta chains follows, all from one sample in a study of radiation and T cells in renal cell carcinoma. The assay was immunoSEQ multiplex PCR, and TCRdb's table has in-frame clones only and misses some. The sample yields 12,000 to 15,000 clones, approximately 54% seen once. Source: tumor tissue, taken from a patient whose treatment was nephrectomy without radiotherapy. The receptor set was obtained from a man over 45 with renal cell carcinoma. Both conserved end residues are part of each CDR3. A D gene is named only where the DNA matches it firmly. Size is omitted from some rows. Given values are once, few, many or a class for expanded clones.

clone_size	d_call	v_call	j_call	cdr3_aa	cdr3_nt
NA	TRBD1	TRBV10-1	TRBJ1-1	CASSQGADTEAFF	TGCGCCAGCAGCCAGGGGGCCGATACTGAAGCTTTCTTT
few	NA	TRBV12-5	TRBJ1-5	CASGLPNQPQHF	TGTGCTAGTGGTTTGCCCAATCAGCCCCAGCATTTT
NA	NA	TRBV14	TRBJ1-2	CASSQDWGQDYGYTF	TGTGCCAGCAGCCAAGATTGGGGACAAGACTATGGCTACACCTTC
NA	NA	TRBV7-2	TRBJ2-4	CASSFEGLAKNIQYF	TGTGCCAGCAGCTTCGAGGGGCTCGCCAAAAACATTCAGTACTTC
few	TRBD1	TRBV5-4	TRBJ1-2	CASSLGQGWYGYTF	TGTGCCAGCAGCCTCGGACAGGGCTGGTATGGCTACACCTTC
NA	NA	TRBV30	TRBJ1-6	CAWSVWRLNSPLHF	TGTGCCTGGAGTGTATGGCGGCTTAATTCACCCCTCCACTTT
NA	NA	TRBV29-1	TRBJ1-1	CSVSDRNTEAFF	TGCAGCGTCTCGGACAGAAACACTGAAGCTTTCTTT
NA	NA	TRBV5-6	TRBJ2-3	CASSLSRGLSSQYF	TGTGCCAGCAGCTTGTCTCGGGGTTTGAGTTCGCAGTATTTT
NA	TRBD1	TRBV5-4	TRBJ2-7	CASSSGQGYYEQYF	TGTGCCAGCAGCTCAGGACAGGGCTACTACGAGCAGTACTTC
NA	NA	TRBV7-9	TRBJ2-5	CASSLAQLETQYF	TGTGCCAGCAGCTTAGCCCAGCTGGAGACCCAGTACTTC
NA	TRBD1	TRBV5-1	TRBJ2-2	CASSPGAGGNTGELFF	TGCGCCAGCAGCCCCGGGGCAGGGGGTAACACCGGGGAGCTGTTTTTT
NA	NA	TRBV21-1	TRBJ2-1	CASSRGAGTGRFNEQFF	TGTGCCAGCAGCAGAGGAGCCGGGACAGGGAGGTTCAATGAGCAGTTCTTC
NA	NA	TRBV21-1	TRBJ2-2	CAGSGGKANTGELFF	TGTGCCGGCAGCGGTGGGAAGGCGAACACCGGGGAGCTGTTTTTT
NA	TRBD2	TRBV6-5	TRBJ2-3	CASSYRGGLAGDTQYF	TGTGCCAGCAGTTACCGCGGGGGGCTAGCAGGGGATACGCAGTATTTT
NA	NA	TRBV6-6	TRBJ1-3	CASTPDLLSGNTIYF	TGTGCCAGCACCCCCGACCTTCTCTCTGGAAACACCATATATTTT
NA	NA	TRBV30	TRBJ2-1	CAWSVRLYNEQFF	TGTGCCTGGAGTGTACGACTTTACAATGAGCAGTTCTTC
NA	TRBD1	TRBV7-9	TRBJ1-4	CASSLSPAKGAGEKLFF	TGTGCCAGCAGCTTAAGTCCAGCTAAGGGGGCAGGGGAAAAACTGTTTTTT
once	NA	TRBV10-1	TRBJ2-7	CASSDDSYEQYF	TGCGCCAGCAGCGATGACAGCTACGAGCAGTACTTC
few	TRBD1	TRBV2	TRBJ2-5	CASRAGTGMQETQYF	TGTGCCAGCAGGGCCGGGACAGGGATGCAAGAGACCCAGTACTTC
NA	TRBD1	TRBV6-1	TRBJ1-2	CASSGTGAGWYGYTF	TGTGCCAGCAGTGGGACAGGGGCGGGCTGGTATGGCTACACCTTC
NA	NA	TRBV5-1	TRBJ1-2	CASSLGEGFPYGYTF	TGCGCCAGCAGCTTGGGAGAGGGGTTCCCCTATGGCTACACCTTC
few	TRBD2	TRBV2	TRBJ2-1	CARTSGGLGSYNEQFF	TGTGCCAGGACTAGCGGGGGGTTAGGGTCCTACAATGAGCAGTTCTTC
NA	NA	TRBV18	TRBJ1-1	CASSRSPGADTEAFF	TGTGCCAGCTCCCGAAGCCCGGGGGCTGACACTGAAGCTTTCTTT
few	NA	TRBV29-1	TRBJ1-1	CSVERANTEAFF	TGCAGCGTTGAACGGGCGAACACTGAAGCTTTCTTT
NA	NA	TRBV6-5	TRBJ2-7	CASRGPKFLYF	TGTGCCAGCAGGGGACCAAAATTTCTGTACTTC
NA	TRBD1	TRBV7-3	TRBJ2-2	CASRQGQGNTGELFF	TGTGCCAGCAGGCAGGGACAGGGTAACACCGGGGAGCTGTTTTTT
NA	NA	TRBV29-1	TRBJ1-1	CSVAPTGRHTEAFF	TGCAGCGTTGCCCCCACAGGGAGGCACACTGAAGCTTTCTTT
NA	NA	TRBV5-1	TRBJ1-1	CASSSGPRGTEAFF	TGCGCCAGCAGCTCCGGGCCGAGGGGCACTGAAGCTTTCTTT
few	NA	TRBV25-1	TRBJ1-6	CATVTIPGRSPLHF	TGTGCCACCGTAACAATACCGGGACGGTCACCCCTCCACTTT
few	NA	TRBV19	TRBJ2-3	CASTRDTDTQYF	TGTGCCAGTACCCGAGACACAGATACGCAGTATTTT
once	NA	TRBV6-5	TRBJ1-2	CASSYSPEAYGYTF	TGTGCCAGCAGTTACAGCCCAGAGGCCTATGGCTACACCTTC
NA	TRBD1	TRBV9	TRBJ1-2	CASSVGGTAAGYGYTF	TGTGCCAGCAGCGTAGGAGGGACAGCAGCGGGGTATGGCTACACCTTC
NA	NA	TRBV4-1	TRBJ1-1	CASSQVAQAIGSFF	TGCGCCAGCAGCCAAGTTGCGCAGGCAATTGGGTCTTTCTTT
few	NA	TRBV12-5	TRBJ2-2	CASGLVRDGVVNTGELFF	TGTGCTAGTGGTTTGGTACGAGATGGGGTGGTGAACACCGGGGAGCTGTTTTTT
NA	NA	TRBV29-1	TRBJ1-2	CSVAGAGNYGYTF	TGCAGCGTTGCGGGGGCAGGAAACTATGGCTACACCTTC
NA	NA	TRBV6-6	TRBJ2-1	CASSPVGNEQFF	TGTGCCAGCAGCCCCGTGGGCAATGAGCAGTTCTTC
NA	TRBD1	TRBV18	TRBJ2-1	CASSLYRGGPAGEQFF	TGTGCCAGCTCACTTTACCGAGGGGGCCCCGCTGGGGAGCAGTTCTTC
NA	TRBD2	TRBV14	TRBJ2-4	CASSQDYTRGDIQYF	TGTGCCAGCAGCCAAGATTATACCCGGGGGGACATTCAGTACTTC
NA	NA	TRBV5-1	TRBJ1-1	CASSSTGTAFF	TGCGCCAGCAGCTCTACAGGGACTGCTTTCTTT
NA	TRBD1	TRBV29-1	TRBJ2-3	CSVEVDRTSTDTQYF	TGCAGCGTTGAAGTGGACAGGACCAGCACAGATACGCAGTATTTT
NA	NA	TRBV7-2	TRBJ2-4	CASSLVRKPNIQYF	TGTGCCAGCAGCTTAGTAAGAAAGCCCAACATTCAGTACTTC
NA	NA	TRBV11-2	TRBJ1-1	CASSLEDTTEAFF	TGTGCCAGCAGCTTAGAAGACACCACTGAAGCTTTCTTT
few	TRBD1	TRBV19	TRBJ2-3	CASSGRGTGGHPSTDTQYF	TGTGCCAGTAGTGGCCGTGGGACAGGGGGCCACCCTAGCACAGATACGCAGTATTTT
medium-sized	NA	TRBV27	TRBJ1-4	CASSSPSRREKLFF	TGTGCCAGCAGTTCACCGTCTCGGCGGGAAAAACTGTTTTTT